This note documents a single T cell receptor beta chain sequence. Its target is unknown. These data belong to a study of T cell responses to AZD1222 COVID-19 vaccine. Study context: Timing groups of about 4 and about 12 weeks for second doses were pooled.

This CDR3 is 15 amino acids long. V lost 4 bases to trimming and J lost 0 bases, with 13 bases between them. Germline lookup yields CDR1 GTSNPN and CDR2 SVGIG (reference sequence). The table came from immunoSEQ multiplex PCR; TCRdb's copy has only in-frame clones and leaves some out. The sample shows 100,000 to 150,000 clones, more than 70% of them seen only once. Study findings and constraints: White British donors predominated, females outnumbered males, and clonal diversity was possibly underestimated.

Specimen: peripheral blood, collected on day 0 of AZD1222 vaccination. This rearrangement joins TRBV30 to TRBJ2-1; no clear D. This TCR came from an adult in good health. The CDR3 DNA is TGTGCCTGGACAAACAGCCCAGGCTCCTACAATGAGCAGTTCTTC. It yields the protein CAWTNSPGSYNEQFF.